This TCR beta chain is drawn from a study of long-term antiretroviral therapy in people with HIV. The CDR3 has 12 amino acids. The germline CDR1 and CDR2 sequences are SEHNR and FQNEAQ (reference sequence). Trimming took 9 bases from V and 9 from J; bases not matched to a gene: 6. They ran version v3.0 of the immunoSEQ assay at survey level. Some clones are missing from TCRdb's copy, which holds only in-frame ones; the method was immunoSEQ multiplex PCR. The data show tens of thousands of clones, around 82% seen once. Findings of the study overall: Collection of the blood, which took place between about 2003 and 2018, possibly occurred under older ART regimens.

This clone showed up just a few times. Its matching antigen is unknown. This chain joins TRBV7-9 and TRBJ2-2; TRBD1 aligns across 8 bases. The sequencing here drew on unsorted PBMCs, taken 0.3 years after starting antiretroviral therapy. The TCR sequence derives from a man aged 18 to 30 with HIV. The CDR3 DNA reads TGTGCCAGAGGACAGGGAGTACGGGAGCTGTTTTTT. It specifies CARGQGVRELFF.